What follows are 18 T cell receptor beta chains derived from one specimen sequenced in a study of technical replicates of blood from a handful of donors. Method: immunoSEQ multiplex PCR; TCRdb's copy keeps in-frame clones and lacks some. The sample includes over 50,000 clones, 93% of them seen just once. Sample: PBMCs. These receptors originate from a human donor in good health. Some clones in this sample may be carry-over from other donors' samples.

The chain joins TRBV21-1 to TRBJ2-7; the table's TRBD2 call for D was not verified on the DNA. TRBV21-1 is a listed pseudogene. The CDR3 is 18 residues long. In DNA form, the CDR3 reads TGTGCCAGCAGCAAAGAGCGTCGCACCAGCGGGGGGCTCTACGAGCAGTACTTC. Translation gives CASSKERRTSGGLYEQYF.

This chain uses TRBV19 with TRBJ2-1, with D possibly matching TRBD2 (5 bases). The V end lost 4 bases, the J end lost 3 bases, and 10 bases lay between the germline ends. CDR3 length equals 14 residues. The V gene's germline CDR1 is LNHDA and CDR2 SQIVND (reference sequence). In DNA form, the CDR3 reads TGTGCCAGTAGTAACGGGATTGACTACAATGAGCAGTTCTTC. Its translation is CASSNGIDYNEQFF.

This chain uses TRBV30 with TRBJ1-2; 7 bases match TRBD1. The V segment lost 3 bases and the J segment 7 bases; nucleotides outside the gene matches: 11. The CDR3 consists of 14 residues. The germline CDR1 and CDR2 sequences are GTSNPN and SVGIG (reference sequence). CDR3 sequence: CAWRRRDRDSGYTF. Here the CDR3 DNA reads TGTGCCTGGAGACGCCGAGACAGGGATAGTGGCTACACCTTC. The full variable domain, its missing parts supplied by reference TRBV30 and TRBJ1-2, is SQTIHQWPATLVQPVGSPLSLECTVEGTSNPNLYWYRQAAGRGLQLLFYSVGIGQISSEVPQNLSASRPQDRQFILSSKKLLLSDSGFYLCAWRRRDRDSGYTFGSGTRLTVV.

In its sample, this clone was seen once. The chain couples TRBV7-3 to TRBJ2-2, with D possibly TRBD1 on 5 matching bases. Looked up from germline, CDR1 is SGHTA and CDR2 is FQGTGA. The CDR3 spans 15 residues. V was trimmed by 5 bases and J by 3 bases, leaving 13 bases between them. The CDR3 reads CASSRYGADTGELFF. CDR3 bases: TGTGCCAGCAGCCGCTATGGGGCGGACACCGGGGAGCTGTTTTTT.

The chain uses TRBV2 and TRBJ2-3; possibly TRBD2 for D (6 bases). V lost 4 bases and J 1 base, leaving 9 bases between the germline ends. CDR1 SNHLY and CDR2 FYNNEI come from the germline V gene. This CDR3 contains 14 residues. CDR3 nucleotide sequence: TGTGCCAGCAGTGTGGGCGGGGGCACAGATACGCAGTATTTT. This sequence encodes CASSVGGGTDTQYF.

The chain links TRBV10-3 to TRBJ1-2, with D possibly TRBD1 on 6 matching bases. Germline V lookup: CDR1 ENHRY, CDR2 SYGVKD. Trimming stripped 10 bases from V and 1 base from J, with 19 bases between. The CDR3 consists of 15 residues. In nucleotides, the CDR3 is TGTGCCACCCAGCCCTCATTACAGGGTAACTATGGCTACACCTTC. Its protein is CATQPSLQGNYGYTF.

In this sample, this clone turned up once. The CDR3 is CASSARERQETQYF. In DNA, the CDR3 is TGTGCCAGCAGCGCTCGGGAGCGGCAAGAGACCCAGTACTTC. This chain joins TRBV5-4 and TRBJ2-5, with D possibly TRBD2 on 6 matching bases. Trimming cost V 4 bases and J 2 bases, with 12 bases left between them. The germline V gene has CDR1 SGHNT and CDR2 YYREEE (reference sequence). The CDR3 runs to 14 residues.

This sequence joins TRBV4-1 and TRBJ2-5, with 8 bases lining up with TRBD2. The CDR3 runs to 16 residues. Germline V lookup: CDR1 MGHRA, CDR2 YSYEKL. With V trimmed by 1 base and J by 2 bases, 6 bases remained unmatched. CDR3 bases: TGCGCCAGCAGCCAAGGGGCGGGGGGCTTTCAAGAGACCCAGTACTTC. Translated: CASSQGAGGFQETQYF.

The CDR3 sequence is CASSLLGEAGYTF. Written as DNA, the CDR3 is TGTGCCAGCAGCTTGTTAGGGGAGGCTGGCTACACCTTC. The chain is built from TRBV7-9 and TRBJ1-2; tentative D call: TRBD1 (5 bases). Deletions cut 3 bases from V and 7 bases from J, with 12 bases between. The CDR3 is made up of 13 amino acids. Germline V gene lookup returns CDR1 SEHNR and CDR2 FQNEAQ (reference sequence). Using reference TRBV7-9 and TRBJ1-2 for the parts outside the CDR3, the full variable domain is DTGVSQNPRHKITKRGQNVTFRCDPISEHNRLYWYRQTLGQGPEFLTYFQNEAQLEKSRLLSDRFSAERPKGSFSTLEIQRTEQGDSAMYLCASSLLGEAGYTFGSGTRLTVV.

V gene TRBV5-6 combines with J gene TRBJ2-5, with 9 bases matching TRBD2. The closer fit of TRBJ2-7 to the DNA end suggests the J call may be wrong. Looked up from germline, CDR1 is SGHDT and CDR2 is YYEEEE. The CDR3 totals 14 residues. The CDR3 protein is CASSAVVAGDEQYF. The DNA of the CDR3 is TGTGCCAGCAGCGCGGTGGTAGCGGGGGACGAGCAGTACTTC.

The V gene is TRBV5-1, the J gene TRBJ1-1, with D unclear. With 0 bases removed from V and 3 bases from J, the gap between germline ends came to 12 bases. Germline V gives CDR1 SGHRS, CDR2 YFSETQ. CDR3 length: 15 amino acids. The CDR3 nucleotides are TGCGCCAGCAGCTTGGGAGGGTCACGCCACACTGAAGCTTTCTTT. This codes for CASSLGGSRHTEAFF.

The chain has TRBV5-4 and TRBJ2-1; 10 bases are shared with TRBD2. CDR1 is SGHNT and CDR2 is YYREEE in the germline V gene (reference sequence). CDR3 length: 12 residues. The J segment lost 9 bases and the V segment lost 6 bases, leaving 3 bases of the junction unmatched. The chain's CDR3 is CASTLAGVEQFF. DNA for the CDR3: TGTGCCAGCACCCTAGCGGGGGTTGAGCAGTTCTTC.

The genes are TRBV25-1 and TRBJ2-7; TRBD2 aligns across 10 bases. V shed 6 bases, J shed 2 bases, and the junction held 4 bases outside the gene matches. The CDR3 covers 14 residues. The germline CDR1 and CDR2 sequences are MGHDK and SYGVNS. The CDR3 DNA reads TGTGCCAGCAGGTCCCTAGCGGGAGCCTACGAGCAGTACTTC. Its protein is CASRSLAGAYEQYF.

The V gene is TRBV10-3, the J gene TRBJ2-7; TRBD1 agrees at 10 bases. V lost 1 base to trimming and J lost 4 bases; unmatched junction nucleotides: 7. This CDR3 spans 16 amino acids. Germline V lookup: CDR1 ENHRY, CDR2 SYGVKD. Here the CDR3 DNA reads TGTGCCATCAGTGAGTTTCTGGGGGGACAGGGGTACGAGCAGTACTTC. Translation: CAISEFLGGQGYEQYF.

The V and J genes are TRBV7-8 and TRBJ1-3, with 10 bases lining up with TRBD1. The CDR3 loop spans 15 amino acids. CDR1 is SGHVS, CDR2 FQNEAQ, per germline. V gave up 3 bases and J gave up 4 bases; unmatched junction bases: 3. CDR3 DNA: TGTGCCAGCAGCTTGGGACAGGGGAAAGGAAACACCATATATTTT. Amino acid sequence: CASSLGQGKGNTIYF.

This sequence joins TRBV28 and TRBJ1-2; 8 bases map to TRBD1. Losses at the gene ends were 5 bases for V and 11 bases for J; bases not matched to a gene: 10. CDR1 is MDHEN, CDR2 SYDVKM, per germline. This CDR3 is built from 13 residues. CDR3: CASSRRDRRSYTF. CDR3 DNA sequence: TGTGCCAGCAGTCGCCGGGACAGGCGGAGTTACACCTTC.

V gene TRBV5-6 combines with J gene TRBJ1-6; D remains ambiguous. Germline V gene lookup returns CDR1 SGHDT and CDR2 YYEEEE. The CDR3 extends over 16 amino acids. Trimming removed 2 bases from V and 4 bases from J, with 13 bases in between. This CDR3 reads CASSFSEGRYNSPLHF. For the CDR3, the DNA is TGTGCCAGCAGCTTCTCGGAGGGCCGATATAATTCACCCCTCCACTTT.

A few counts support this clone. V gene TRBV30 combines with J gene TRBJ2-7; 10 bases fit TRBD1. V lost 2 bases to trimming and J lost 4 bases; unmatched junction nucleotides: 5. The germline V gene encodes CDR1 GTSNPN and CDR2 SVGIG (reference sequence). CDR3 length: 14 residues. CDR3 DNA: TGTGCCTGGAGTAGGGACAGGGGTCTTTACGAGCAGTACTTC. Protein sequence: CAWSRDRGLYEQYF.